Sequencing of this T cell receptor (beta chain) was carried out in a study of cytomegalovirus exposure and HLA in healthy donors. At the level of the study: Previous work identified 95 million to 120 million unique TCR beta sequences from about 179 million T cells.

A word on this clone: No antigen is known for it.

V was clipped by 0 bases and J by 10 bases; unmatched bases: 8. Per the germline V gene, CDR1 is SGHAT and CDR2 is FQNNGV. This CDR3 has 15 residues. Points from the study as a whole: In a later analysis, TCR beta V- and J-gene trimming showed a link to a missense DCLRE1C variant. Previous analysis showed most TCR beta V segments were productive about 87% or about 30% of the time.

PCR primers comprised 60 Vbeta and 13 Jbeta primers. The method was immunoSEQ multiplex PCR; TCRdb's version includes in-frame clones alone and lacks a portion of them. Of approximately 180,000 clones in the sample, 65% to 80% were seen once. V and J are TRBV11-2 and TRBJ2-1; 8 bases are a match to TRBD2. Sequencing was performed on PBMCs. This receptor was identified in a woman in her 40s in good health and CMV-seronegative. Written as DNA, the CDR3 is TGTGCCAGCAGCTTAGAAAGCGGGAGAGGGTGGGAGCAGTTCTTC. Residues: CASSLESGRGWEQFF.